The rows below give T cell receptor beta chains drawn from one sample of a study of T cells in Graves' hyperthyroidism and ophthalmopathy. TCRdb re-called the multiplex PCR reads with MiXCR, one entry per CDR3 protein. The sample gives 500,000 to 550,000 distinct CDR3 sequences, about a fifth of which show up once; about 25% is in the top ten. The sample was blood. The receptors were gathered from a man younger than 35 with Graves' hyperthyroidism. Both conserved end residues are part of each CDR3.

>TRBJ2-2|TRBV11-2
CASSPSIRVTGELFF
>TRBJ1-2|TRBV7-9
CASSFSETGLKGYTF
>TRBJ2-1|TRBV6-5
CASSFAFPSSYNEQFF
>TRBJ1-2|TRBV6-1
CASSEVAGNEGYGYTF
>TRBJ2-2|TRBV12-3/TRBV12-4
CASSSYSGGALGGELFF
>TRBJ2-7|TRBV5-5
CASSLESDRGGYEQYF
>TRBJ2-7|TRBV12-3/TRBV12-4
CASSTTGSYEQYF
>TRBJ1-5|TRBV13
CASSMGRRGDQPQHF
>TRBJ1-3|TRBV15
CATSSRDRGHLDTIYF
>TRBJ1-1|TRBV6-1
CASSAAENTEAFF
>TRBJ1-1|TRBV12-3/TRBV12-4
CASRQWKIRDTNTEAFF
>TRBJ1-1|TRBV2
CASTIQQNTEAFF
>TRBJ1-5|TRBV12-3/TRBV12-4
CASRPTQGGNQPQHF
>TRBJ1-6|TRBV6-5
CASSWDIGRYSPLHF
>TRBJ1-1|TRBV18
CASSPTWAGQWNTEAFF
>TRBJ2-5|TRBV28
CASSRDPGETQYF
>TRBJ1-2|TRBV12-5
CASGLSWDTFNYGYTF
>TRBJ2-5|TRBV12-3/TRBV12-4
CASSFDLGQGRREETQYF
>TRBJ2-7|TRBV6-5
CASSYQDAGGTYEQYF
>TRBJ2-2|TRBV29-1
CSVELNTGELFF
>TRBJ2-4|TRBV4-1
CASSHPPGDIQYF
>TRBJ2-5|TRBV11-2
CASRRTGQETQYF
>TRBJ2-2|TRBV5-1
CASSLHRANTGELFF
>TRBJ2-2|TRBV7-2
CASSDDWNTGELFF
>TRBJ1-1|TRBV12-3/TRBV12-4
CASSLTGGQAFF
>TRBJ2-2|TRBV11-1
CASSPRLAGGPRTGELFF
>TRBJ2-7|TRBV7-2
CASSLAGRGLYEQYF
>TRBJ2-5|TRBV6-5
CASSYSGRGFGETQYF
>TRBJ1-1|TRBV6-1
CASSDGPNTEAFF
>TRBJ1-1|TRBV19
CASTVRAEAFF
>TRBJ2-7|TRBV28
CASSLLGQGGAYEQYF
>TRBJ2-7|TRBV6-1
CASRAPYYEQYF
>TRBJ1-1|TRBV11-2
CASSFTPIEAFF
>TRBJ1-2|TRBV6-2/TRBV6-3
CASTRTGFGYTF
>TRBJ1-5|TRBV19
CASSIGRGPGNQPQHF
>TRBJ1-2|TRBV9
CASSEYRGGYTF
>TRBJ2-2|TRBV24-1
CATSNGELFF
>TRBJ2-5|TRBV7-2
CASSSGRQETQYF
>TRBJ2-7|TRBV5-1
CASSLAGQGYEQYF
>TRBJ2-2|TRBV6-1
CASGRNTGELFF
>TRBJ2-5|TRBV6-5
CASSSPRGGQRETQYF
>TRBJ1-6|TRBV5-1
CASSLAWTGDSPLHF
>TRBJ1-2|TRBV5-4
CASSQTGGYGYTF
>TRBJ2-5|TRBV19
CASSMGGTQYF
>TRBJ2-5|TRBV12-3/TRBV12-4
CASRREQEETQYF
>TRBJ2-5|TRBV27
CASSSLQETKYF
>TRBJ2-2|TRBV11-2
CASTSGRLLVWFGELFF
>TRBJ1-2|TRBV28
CASRFGYGYTF
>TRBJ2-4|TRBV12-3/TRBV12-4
CASSETGILDIQYF